These T cell receptor beta chains were read from a single sample in a study of cytotoxic CD8 clonotypes in ibrutinib-treated CLL. The assay was immunoSEQ multiplex PCR, and TCRdb's table has in-frame clones only and misses some. The table lists roughly 220,000 clones, 79% of them singletons, with 11% in the top ten. Sequences were derived from PBMCs, sampled after 12 months of ibrutinib treatment. These receptors all stem from a human donor with chronic lymphocytic leukemia. The CDR3 runs from the conserved cysteine through the conserved F or W. Each record gives: V gene, CDR3 length, CDR3 protein.

TRBV9 17 CASSVDTGQANTGELFF
TRBV27 13 CASSFSGYYGYTF
TRBV2 14 CACRGGQINEKLFF
TRBV27 16 CASSLFGQTIDYGYTF
TRBV10-1 13 CASAVGETDTQYF
TRBV25-1 17 CASSELVGGGGFYEQFF
TRBV30 13 CAWSVGANTEAFF
TRBV7-8 14 CASSLTGAGNTIYF
TRBV2 17 CASSRTGGARIQETQYF
TRBV2 11 CASQVNTEAFF
TRBV2 12 CASSGGGEKLFF
TRBV20-1 11 CSARGANVLTF
TRBV4-1 16 CASSPATGTNNQPQHF
TRBV7-9 14 CASTLREVYNEQFF
TRBV18 16 CASSPIGDSRNQPQHF
TRBV6-1 14 CASNTGTGAYEQYF
TRBV28 13 CASSRGVYQPQHF
TRBV18 14 CASSPPDEGGKQYF
TRBV27 15 CASSPRQGTVHGYTF
TRBV2 14 CASADPSGANVLTF
TRBV10-3 15 CAISDRTSSDNEQFF
TRBV5-1 14 CASTQGQGGETQYF
TRBV28 16 CASTASGTAINQPQHF
TRBV6-4 14 CASSGQGDTGELFF
TRBV28 14 CASSSPGAVQPQHF
TRBV2 12 CASTGQEETQYF
TRBV7-9 16 CASSILLGMGGNTIYF
TRBV6-5 12 CAAGGGNTEAFF
TRBV5-1 14 CASSYLAGTYEQYF
TRBV5-1 15 CASSIQGMLGQPQHF
TRBV11-3 16 CASSLAGTGANYGYTF
TRBV4-1 15 CASSLTMDGSYGYTF
TRBV19 14 CASRTGTVNEKLFF
TRBV5-4 16 CASSLGAERDSYEQYF
TRBV4-1 17 CASSQDPSGTSTDTQYF
TRBV18 16 CASSPSALLNTGELFF
TRBV2 12 CASTGDDYEQYF
TRBV10-2 13 CASRGLSSYEQYF
TRBV14 14 CASRVLAPTGELFF
TRBV5-1 16 CASSRGQGDFTDTQYF
TRBV11-2 16 CASSLGSPGFGDEQFF
TRBV5-1 13 CASSATGYTGAFF
TRBV5-6 16 CASSLPPGTLNTEAFF
TRBV27 13 CASSAGRGYGYTF
TRBV29-1 13 CSVEFSGGGTQYF
TRBV5-4 13 CASSLRDGEKLFF
TRBV5-4 13 CASSRDTSYEQYF
TRBV14 14 CASSPRLSTDTQYF